This record looks at one T cell receptor beta chain sequence and its context. The antigen remains undetermined. The data are from a study of T cells in Graves' hyperthyroidism and ophthalmopathy. Study-level findings and limits: A median 6.5 months before onset, the model predicted ophthalmopathy. Separation of ophthalmopathy from stable hyperthyroidism was achieved by a 13 V-J model.

The investigators amplified TCR beta CDR3 regions from RNA transcripts. The TCR CDR3 was amplified in a first-round RT-PCR using the HTBI primer set. From the multiplex PCR reads, TCRdb called clonotypes with MiXCR, one entry per CDR3 protein. The profile covers about 640,000 distinct CDR3 sequences, with less than 25% appearing a single time and under 35% taken by the ten largest. Disease lasting under 3 months, a NOSPECS grade of at least 4, and a Clinical Activity Score of at least 3 were features of the ophthalmopathy patients. Sample: blood. The sequence derives from a man aged 30 to 45 with Graves' ophthalmopathy.

The CDR3 DNA reads as TGTGCCAGCAGCGCCGGGACCTGGGGCGGGGAGCTGTTTTTT. Its translation is CASSAGTWGGELFF. The gene calls are TRBV7-2 and TRBJ2-2; the D gene could be TRBD1 or TRBD2 (5 bases each). Germline lookup yields CDR1 SGHTA and CDR2 FQGNSA. This CDR3 has 14 residues. The germline V and J ends were trimmed by 5 bases and 7 bases, with 14 bases remaining between them.